This TCR beta chain was identified in a study of shared clonotypes between healthy human individuals. With V trimmed by 4 bases and J by 4 bases, 3 bases remained unmatched. The CDR3 length is 15 residues. Germline-derived CDR1 and CDR2 are SGHRS and YFSETQ. Some clones are missing from TCRdb's copy, which holds only in-frame ones; the method was immunoSEQ multiplex PCR. The sample yields a few million clones, roughly nine tenths seen once. This clone came up a few times. The same CDR3 can be traced to other DNA sequences in this sample. The TCR originated in a young man in good health. The sequenced material came from naive CD4+ T cells sorted from blood. Subset reported: CD45RA+ positively selected. The gene calls are TRBV5-1 and TRBJ2-5, with 14 positions matching TRBD2. The CDR3 coding sequence is TGCGCCAGCAGCCCGGGGACTAGCGGGGGAGAGACCCAGTACTTC. The encoded protein is CASSPGTSGGETQYF. Using reference TRBV5-1 and TRBJ2-5 for the parts outside the CDR3, the full variable domain is KAGVTQTPRYLIKTRGQQVTLSCSPISGHRSVSWYQQTPGQGLQFLFEYFSETQRNKGNFPGRFSGRQFSNSRSEMNVSTLELGDSALYLCASSPGTSGGETQYFGPGTRLLVL.